The T cell receptor beta chain described here comes from a study of response to subunit inactivated influenza vaccine. TCRdb re-called the RT-PCR reads with MiXCR, one entry per CDR3 protein. Of fewer than 350,000 distinct CDR3 sequences detected, 21% appear once; the ten largest clones hold 9.5% to 13%. V gave up 0 bases and J gave up 2 bases; unmatched junction bases: 3. This CDR3 contains 14 residues. The germline V gene has CDR1 GTSNPN and CDR2 SVGIG (reference sequence). The clonotype comes from a man aged 50-75 years who received an inactivated influenza vaccine. J is TRBJ2-5 and V is TRBV30, with 7 bases that match TRBD2. The input for sequencing was PBMCs from blood, taken about 20 months after vaccination. The CDR3 loop is CAWSVGTTQETQYF. In DNA, the CDR3 is TGTGCCTGGAGTGTAGGGACTACGCAAGAGACCCAGTACTTC.